These T cell receptor beta chains were read from a single sample in a study of blood T cell repertoires in COVID-19. The data were produced by immunoSEQ multiplex PCR, yet TCRdb's version contains in-frame clones alone and is incomplete. The table has 290,000 or so clones, about four fifths seen once. Material: PBMCs or T cells enriched from blood (not recorded which). The receptor set was obtained from a man in his forties who had been exposed to COVID-19. The CDR3 runs from the conserved cysteine through the conserved F or W.

j_call	v_call	cdr3_aa
TRBJ2-7	TRBV7-9	CASSLRDYEQYF
TRBJ2-7	TRBV5-1	CASSLATGSYEQYF
TRBJ1-5	TRBV30	CAWSVDRDQPQHF
TRBJ2-1	TRBV20-1	CSANRAREQFF
TRBJ2-2	TRBV2	CASRLEDTGELFF
TRBJ2-7	TRBV5-5	CASSLGTGVTYEQYF
TRBJ2-1	TRBV19	CASSPGVSQFF
TRBJ1-1	TRBV6-5	CASRGPGVAFF
TRBJ2-2	TRBV6-5	CASRQTAGFTGELFF
TRBJ2-1	TRBV18	CASSPIDSSYNEQFF
TRBJ2-3	TRBV29-1	CSVAPPGGRTDTQYF
TRBJ2-7	TRBV5-1	CASSLRSPTYQSVHEQYF
TRBJ1-1	TRBV12-3/TRBV12-4	CASSPDGGEAFF
TRBJ1-2	TRBV5-6	CASSPGHGTYGYTF
TRBJ1-4	TRBV7-6	CASSPLRGEDNEKLFF
TRBJ1-1	TRBV7-3	CASSLLGDINTEAFF
TRBJ2-1	TRBV5-1	CASSPSTSGWANEQFF
TRBJ2-3	TRBV9	CASSERQGLSTDTQYF
TRBJ1-1	TRBV27	CASSRRWAEAFF
TRBJ1-1	TRBV25-1	CASNAGSAEAFF
TRBJ2-4	TRBV6-2/TRBV6-3	CASSGTSVRAKNIQYF
TRBJ1-1	TRBV3-1/TRBV3-2	CASSQYQGIEAFF
TRBJ2-7	TRBV4-1	CASSPYLLGAPYEQYF
TRBJ1-1	TRBV30	CAWRLDSGGAEAFF
TRBJ2-5	TRBV7-9	CAGQGLANQETQYF
TRBJ2-3	TRBV29-1	CSVEEGTDTQYF
TRBJ2-5	TRBV6-5	CASTPSGSTETQYF